The source of this T cell receptor (beta chain) is a study of Ad26.COV2.S vaccination and SARS-CoV-2 variants. Study-wide results and caveats: Once vaccination had occurred, spike-specific CD8+ and CD4+ T cell responses reportedly showed substantial breadth. Overall T cell responses may have been underestimated by the analyses of TCR breadth and depth.

In regard to this clone: Its target is not known.

Documented treatment: over 15 received Ad26.COV2.S at low or high dose, single or two shots; about five received placebo; per-sample allocation not given. Sample collection was performed on day 63 after the first vaccine or placebo injection. Whoever gave the sample was an adult aged 18-55 years in Boston. The data were produced by immunoSEQ multiplex PCR, yet TCRdb's version contains in-frame clones alone and is incomplete. The sample lists 350,000 to 450,000 clones; more than 75% were seen once. This sequence was found in a person aged 18 to 65 who received the Ad26.COV2.S COVID-19 vaccine or a placebo. The starting material was peripheral blood, obtained in a trial of Ad26.COV2.S vaccine versus placebo.

The CDR3, as DNA: TGCGCCAGCAGCCAAGATAGAACCCCCCCTGAAGCTTTCTTT. Its protein is CASSQDRTPPEAFF. This rearrangement joins TRBV4-3 to TRBJ1-1, with D unclear. The V and J ends lost 0 bases and 6 bases respectively, with 11 bases between them. The germline V gene has CDR1 LGHNA and CDR2 YSLEER. This CDR3 comprises 14 residues.